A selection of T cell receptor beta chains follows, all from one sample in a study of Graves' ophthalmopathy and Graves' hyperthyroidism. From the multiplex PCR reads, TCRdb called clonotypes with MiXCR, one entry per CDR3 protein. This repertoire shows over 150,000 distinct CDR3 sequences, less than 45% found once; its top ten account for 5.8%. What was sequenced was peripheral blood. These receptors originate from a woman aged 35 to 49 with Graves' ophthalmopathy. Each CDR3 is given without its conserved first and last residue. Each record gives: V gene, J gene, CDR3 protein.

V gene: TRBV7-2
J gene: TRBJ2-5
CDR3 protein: ASRGGDNVYQETQY

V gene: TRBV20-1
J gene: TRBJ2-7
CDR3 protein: SARDIDSSYEQY

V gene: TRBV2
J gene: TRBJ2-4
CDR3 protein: ASSESVDAEY

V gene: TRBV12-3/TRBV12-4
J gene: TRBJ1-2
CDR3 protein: ASAFSNYGYT

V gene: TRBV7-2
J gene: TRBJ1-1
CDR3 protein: ASSVNRGGTEAF

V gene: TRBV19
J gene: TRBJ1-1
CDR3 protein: ASRVGDFGKTEAF

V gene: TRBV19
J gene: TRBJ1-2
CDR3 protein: ASSETGGFGYT

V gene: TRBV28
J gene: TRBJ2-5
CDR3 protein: ASSLGKGGSQETQY

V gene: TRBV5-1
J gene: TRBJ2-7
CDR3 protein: ASSLAGTSGSKIDPVYEQY

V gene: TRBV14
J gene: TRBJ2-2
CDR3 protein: ASSQVGGSGTGELF

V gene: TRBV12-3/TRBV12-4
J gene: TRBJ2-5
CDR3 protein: ASSLIAETQY

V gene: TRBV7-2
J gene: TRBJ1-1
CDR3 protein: ASSYQGKGTEAF

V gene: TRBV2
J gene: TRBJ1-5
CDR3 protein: ASSVTANQPQH

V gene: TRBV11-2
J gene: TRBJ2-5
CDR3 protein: ASSLGPGPQGAQY

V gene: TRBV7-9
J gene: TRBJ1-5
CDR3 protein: ASSSLDQPQH

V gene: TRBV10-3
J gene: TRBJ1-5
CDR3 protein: AISERESPQH

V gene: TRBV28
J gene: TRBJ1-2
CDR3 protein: ASSFRQGHGYT

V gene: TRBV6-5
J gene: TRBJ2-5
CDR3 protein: ASSTRTQETQY

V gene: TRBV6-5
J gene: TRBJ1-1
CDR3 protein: ASQGPETEAF

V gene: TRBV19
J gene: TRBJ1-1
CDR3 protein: ASSPPWNTEAF

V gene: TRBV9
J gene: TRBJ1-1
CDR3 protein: ASSVGWGALDEAF

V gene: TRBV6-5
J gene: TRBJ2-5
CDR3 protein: ASSSIPAGGKETQY

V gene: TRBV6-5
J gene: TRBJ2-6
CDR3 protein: ASSYGRPSGANVLT

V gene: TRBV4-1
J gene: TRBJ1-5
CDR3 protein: ASSLNTGTNQPQH

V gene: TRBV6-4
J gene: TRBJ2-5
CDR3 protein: ASSEVRSGHTY

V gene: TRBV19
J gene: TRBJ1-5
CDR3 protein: ASSIRRDGQPQH

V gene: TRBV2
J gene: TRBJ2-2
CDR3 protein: ASSGTGGGSGELF

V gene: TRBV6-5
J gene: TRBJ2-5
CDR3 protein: ASSYSNPQETQY

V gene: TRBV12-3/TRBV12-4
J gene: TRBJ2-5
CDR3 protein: ASTPGGETQY

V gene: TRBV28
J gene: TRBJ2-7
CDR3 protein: ATRGGVQVYEQY

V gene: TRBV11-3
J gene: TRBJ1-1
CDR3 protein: ASSSSLQVLNTEAF

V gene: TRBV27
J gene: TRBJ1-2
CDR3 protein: ASGKDRVANYGYT

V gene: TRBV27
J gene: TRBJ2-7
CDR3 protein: ASRRGQAPPDEQY

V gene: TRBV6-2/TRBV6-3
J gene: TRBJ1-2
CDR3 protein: ASRRGASASNYGYT

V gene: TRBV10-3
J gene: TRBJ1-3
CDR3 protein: AISEPYPGTGAGNTIY